This T cell receptor (beta chain) was identified during a study of blood T cell repertoires in COVID-19. The CDR3 runs to 15 residues. Germline-derived CDR1 and CDR2 are SGHRS and YFSETQ. V was pared by 5 bases and J by 3 bases, with 9 bases of the junction left unmatched. Sequenced by immunoSEQ multiplex PCR; TCRdb stores in-frame clones only, minus some. The sample lists approximately 260,000 clones; 75% to 90% were seen once. The clonotype comes from a woman in her forties with acute or convalescent COVID-19. This chain uses TRBV5-1 with TRBJ1-2, with TRBD1 identical over 8 bases. The sequenced material came from peripheral blood. Written as DNA, the CDR3 is TGCGCCAGCAGGTGGTTGGAGGGACAGGACTATGGCTACACCTTC. Its protein is CASRWLEGQDYGYTF.